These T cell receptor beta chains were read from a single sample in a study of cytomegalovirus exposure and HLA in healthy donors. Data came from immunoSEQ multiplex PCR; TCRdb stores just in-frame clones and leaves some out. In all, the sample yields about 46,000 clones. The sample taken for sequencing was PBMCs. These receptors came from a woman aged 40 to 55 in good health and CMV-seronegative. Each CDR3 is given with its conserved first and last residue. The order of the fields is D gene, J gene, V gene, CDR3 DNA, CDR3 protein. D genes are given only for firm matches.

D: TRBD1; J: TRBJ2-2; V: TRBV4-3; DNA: TGCGCCAGCAGCCTTATGACAGGGAGCTTCAACACCGGGGAGCTGTTTTTT; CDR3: CASSLMTGSFNTGELFF
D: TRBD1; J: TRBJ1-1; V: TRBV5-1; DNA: TGCGCCAGCAGCTTCCAGGGGGCCACTGAAGCTTTCTTT; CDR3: CASSFQGATEAFF
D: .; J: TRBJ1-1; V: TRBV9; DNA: TGTGCCAGCAGCGTCTACAGTGGGACTGAAGCTTTCTTT; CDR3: CASSVYSGTEAFF
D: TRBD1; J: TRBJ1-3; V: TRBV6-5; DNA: TGTGCCAGCAGTTCCGCAGGGGGCTTTGGAAACACCATATATTTT; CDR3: CASSSAGGFGNTIYF
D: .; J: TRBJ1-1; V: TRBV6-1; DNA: TGTGCCAGCAGTGACCAGACAGGGAACACTGAAGCTTTCTTT; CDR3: CASSDQTGNTEAFF
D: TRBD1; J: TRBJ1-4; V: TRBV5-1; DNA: TGCGCCAGCAGCCTTGGCTCTGACAGGGTCCGGAATGAAAAACTGTTTTTT; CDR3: CASSLGSDRVRNEKLFF
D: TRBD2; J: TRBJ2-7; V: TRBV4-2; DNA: TGTGCCAGCAGCCAAGGCCTAGCGGGAGTCTACGAGCAGTACTTC; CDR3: CASSQGLAGVYEQYF
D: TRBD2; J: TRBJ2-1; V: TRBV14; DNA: TGTGCCAGCAGACAATGGACTAGCGGGAGGGAAGGTGAGCAGTTCTTC; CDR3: CASRQWTSGREGEQFF
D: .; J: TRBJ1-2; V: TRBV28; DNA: TGTGCCAGCTCCCTGTTGAACTATGGCTACACCTTC; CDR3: CASSLLNYGYTF
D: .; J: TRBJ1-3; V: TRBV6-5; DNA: TGTGCCAGCAGGTCCCCGGGCTATCAGGGCAACACCATATATTTT; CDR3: CASRSPGYQGNTIYF
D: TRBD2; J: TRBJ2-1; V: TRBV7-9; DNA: TGTGCCAGCAGCAATAAGGCGGGAGAACGGTACAATGAGCAGTTCTTC; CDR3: CASSNKAGERYNEQFF
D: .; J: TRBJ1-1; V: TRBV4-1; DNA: TGCGCCAGCAGCCAGCCGGGACTTATCAACACTGAAGCTTTCTTT; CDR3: CASSQPGLINTEAFF
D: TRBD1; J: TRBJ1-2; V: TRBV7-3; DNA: TGTGCCAGCAGCTTAGGGACAGGGTCGGCGGGCTACACCTTC; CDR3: CASSLGTGSAGYTF
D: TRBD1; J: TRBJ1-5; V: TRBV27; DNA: TGTGCCAGCAGAATACAGGGGAGCAATCAGCCCCAGCATTTT; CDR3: CASRIQGSNQPQHF
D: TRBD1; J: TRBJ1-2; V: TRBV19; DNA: TGTGCCAGTAGTACCCAAAGGACAGGGGGTGGCTATGGCTACACCTTC; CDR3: CASSTQRTGGGYGYTF
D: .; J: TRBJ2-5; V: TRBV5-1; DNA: TGCGCCAGCAGTCTGGGCCATAGCGGACAAGAGACCCAGTACTTC; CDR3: CASSLGHSGQETQYF
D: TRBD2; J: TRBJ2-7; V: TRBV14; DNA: TGTGCCAGCAGCCCCCTAAGAGCGGGAGAAGGGGAGCAGTACTTC; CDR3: CASSPLRAGEGEQYF
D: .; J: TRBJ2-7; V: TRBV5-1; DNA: TGCGCCAGCAGCCCGGGGGTCACGAGCTCCTACGAGCAGTACTTC; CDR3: CASSPGVTSSYEQYF
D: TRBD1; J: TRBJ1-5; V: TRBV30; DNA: TGTGCCTGGAGTCGAGACAGGGCGATTCAGCCCCAGCATTTT; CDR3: CAWSRDRAIQPQHF
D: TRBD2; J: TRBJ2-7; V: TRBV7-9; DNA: TGTGCCACCAACGGGGCGGGAGGGGGAGACGAGCAGTACTTC; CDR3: CATNGAGGGDEQYF
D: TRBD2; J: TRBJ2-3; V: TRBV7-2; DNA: TGTGCCAGCAGCTTACGACTAGCGGGAGGGGTAGATACGCAGTATTTT; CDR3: CASSLRLAGGVDTQYF
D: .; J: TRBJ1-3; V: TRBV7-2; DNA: TGTGCCAGCAGCTTATTTAGCACAACCGGTGACACCATATATTTT; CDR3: CASSLFSTTGDTIYF
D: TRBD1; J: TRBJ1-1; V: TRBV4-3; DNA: TGCGCCAGCAGCCAAGATAGAGACAGGGACACTGAAGCTTTCTTT; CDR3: CASSQDRDRDTEAFF
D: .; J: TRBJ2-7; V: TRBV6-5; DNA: TGTGCCAGCAGTACCCCAGGGTCCTCCTACGAGCAGTACTTC; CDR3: CASSTPGSSYEQYF
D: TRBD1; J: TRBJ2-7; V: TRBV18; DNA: TGTGCCAGCTCAGAGGGACAGATCTACGAGCAGTACTTC; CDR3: CASSEGQIYEQYF
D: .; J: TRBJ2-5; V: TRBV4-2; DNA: TGTGCCAGCAGGGAACTAGCCCAAGAGACCCAGTACTTC; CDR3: CASRELAQETQYF
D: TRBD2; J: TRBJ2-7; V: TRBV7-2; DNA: TGTGCCAGCAGCCCCCGGGGGGGACCGGCCATGAGGCAGTACTTC; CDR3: CASSPRGGPAMRQYF
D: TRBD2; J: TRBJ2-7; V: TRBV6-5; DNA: TGTGCCAGCAGTTACGAGCGGGACTCCTACGAGCAGTACTTC; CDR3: CASSYERDSYEQYF